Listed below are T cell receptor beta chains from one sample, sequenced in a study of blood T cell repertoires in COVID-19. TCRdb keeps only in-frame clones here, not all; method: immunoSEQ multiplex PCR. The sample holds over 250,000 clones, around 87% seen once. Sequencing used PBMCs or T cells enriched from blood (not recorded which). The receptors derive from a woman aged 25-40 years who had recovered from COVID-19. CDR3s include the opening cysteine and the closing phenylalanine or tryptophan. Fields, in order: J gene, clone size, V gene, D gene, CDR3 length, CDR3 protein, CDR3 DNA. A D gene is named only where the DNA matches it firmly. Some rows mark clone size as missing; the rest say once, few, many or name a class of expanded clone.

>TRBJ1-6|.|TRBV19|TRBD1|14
CASSLETGGSPLHF
TGTGCCAGTAGTCTCGAGACAGGGGGATCACCCCTCCACTTT
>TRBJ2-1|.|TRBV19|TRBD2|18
CASSLGLAGALRDNEQFF
TGTGCCAGTAGCCTTGGACTAGCGGGGGCCCTGCGGGACAATGAGCAGTTCTTC
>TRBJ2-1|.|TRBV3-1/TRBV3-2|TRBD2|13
CASTPQRGSAQFF
TGTGCCAGCACCCCTCAGCGGGGGTCTGCGCAGTTCTTC
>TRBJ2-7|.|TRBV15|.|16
CATSRVGGARSYEQYF
TGTGCCACCAGCAGAGTGGGGGGGGCGCGGTCCTACGAGCAGTACTTC
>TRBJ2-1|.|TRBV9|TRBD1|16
CASSPPPDRVNNEQFF
TGTGCCAGCAGCCCACCCCCGGACAGGGTGAACAATGAGCAGTTCTTC
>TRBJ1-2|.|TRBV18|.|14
CASSPAADNYGYTF
TGTGCCAGCTCACCCGCGGCAGATAACTATGGCTACACCTTC
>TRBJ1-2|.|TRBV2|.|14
CASRTAGTPYGYTF
TGTGCCAGCAGAACCGCGGGGACGCCCTATGGCTACACCTTC
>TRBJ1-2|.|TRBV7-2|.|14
CASSLWGLSYGYTF
TGTGCCAGCAGCTTGTGGGGGCTAAGCTATGGCTACACCTTC
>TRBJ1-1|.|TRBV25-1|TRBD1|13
CASARSGGTEAFF
TGTGCCAGCGCCAGGTCAGGGGGCACTGAAGCTTTCTTT
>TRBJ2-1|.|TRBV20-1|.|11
CSAVPGGEQFF
TGCAGTGCTGTCCCGGGCGGGGAGCAGTTCTTC
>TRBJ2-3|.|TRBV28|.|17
CASSPLGAGERADTQYF
TGTGCCAGCAGTCCGCTGGGTGCAGGGGAAAGGGCAGATACGCAGTATTTT
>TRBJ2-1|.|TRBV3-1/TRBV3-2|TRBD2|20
CASSQETSGTGPSSYNEQFF
TGTGCCAGCAGCCAAGAGACTAGCGGGACTGGACCCAGCTCCTACAATGAGCAGTTCTTC
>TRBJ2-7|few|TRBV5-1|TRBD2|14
CASSLGGGADEQYF
TGCGCCAGCAGCTTAGGCGGGGGGGCCGACGAGCAGTACTTC
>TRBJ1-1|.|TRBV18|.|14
CASSLHQENTEAFF
TGTGCCAGCTCCCTACACCAGGAGAACACTGAAGCTTTCTTT
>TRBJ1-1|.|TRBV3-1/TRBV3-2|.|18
CASSQDILETGMNTEAFF
TGTGCCAGCAGCCAAGATATTTTAGAGACAGGAATGAACACTGAAGCTTTCTTT
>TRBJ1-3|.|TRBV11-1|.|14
CASSRDNGRNTIYF
TGTGCCAGCAGCCGGGACAACGGGAGAAACACCATATATTTT
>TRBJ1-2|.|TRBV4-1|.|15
CASLYQTDSNYGYTF
TGCGCCAGCCTTTACCAAACGGACAGCAACTATGGCTACACCTTC
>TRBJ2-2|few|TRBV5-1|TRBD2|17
CASSPPTSGGYTGELFF
TGCGCCAGCAGCCCTCCGACTAGCGGGGGTTACACCGGGGAGCTGTTTTTT
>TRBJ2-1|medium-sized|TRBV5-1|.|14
CASQNPGLFNEQFF
TGCGCCAGCCAAAACCCGGGACTCTTCAATGAGCAGTTCTTC
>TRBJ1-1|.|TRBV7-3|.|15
CASSLQGGMNTEAFF
TGTGCCAGCAGCTTACAGGGCGGGATGAACACTGAAGCTTTCTTT
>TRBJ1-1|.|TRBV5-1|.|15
CASSLGGRANTEAFF
TGCGCCAGCAGCTTGGGCGGCAGGGCTAACACTGAAGCTTTCTTT
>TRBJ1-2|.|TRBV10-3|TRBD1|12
CAISSDRVGYTF
TGTGCCATCAGTTCGGACAGGGTGGGCTACACCTTC
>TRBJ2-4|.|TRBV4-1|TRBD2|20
CASSPPLAGDYGGSKNIQYF
TGCGCCAGCAGCCCACCACTAGCGGGGGATTACGGGGGGTCCAAAAACATTCAGTACTTC
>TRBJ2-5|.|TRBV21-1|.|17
CASSKGSRGPYQETQYF
TGTGCCAGCAGCAAAGGGTCGCGGGGTCCGTACCAAGAGACCCAGTACTTC
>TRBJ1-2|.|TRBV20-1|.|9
CSASQIHTF
TGCAGTGCTAGTCAAATACATACCTTC
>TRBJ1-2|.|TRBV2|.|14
CASSETSGTPTGTF
TGTGCCAGCAGTGAAACTTCCGGGACACCCACCGGAACCTTC
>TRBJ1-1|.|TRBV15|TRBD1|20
CATSSRAPGQRISRNTEAFF
TGTGCCACCAGCAGTAGGGCACCGGGACAGCGTATATCGAGGAACACTGAAGCTTTCTTT
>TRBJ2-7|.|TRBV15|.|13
CATSRDRGYEQYF
TGTGCCACCAGCAGAGACAGGGGCTACGAGCAGTACTTC
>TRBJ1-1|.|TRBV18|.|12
CASSPKETEAFF
TGTGCCAGCTCACCGAAAGAGACTGAAGCTTTCTTT
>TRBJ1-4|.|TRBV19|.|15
CASSIQPGRSEKLFF
TGTGCCAGTAGTATTCAGCCAGGCCGCAGTGAAAAACTGTTTTTT
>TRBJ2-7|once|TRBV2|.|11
CASGQGYEQYF
TGTGCCAGCGGGCAGGGGTACGAGCAGTACTTC
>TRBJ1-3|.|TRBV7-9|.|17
CASSLVRDTISGNTIYF
TGTGCCAGCAGCTTAGTGCGTGACACCATCTCTGGAAACACCATATATTTT
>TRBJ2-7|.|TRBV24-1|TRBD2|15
CATSGSGALAHEQYF
TGTGCCACCAGTGGGAGCGGGGCTTTAGCCCACGAGCAGTACTTC
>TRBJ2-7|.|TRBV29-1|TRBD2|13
CSVRSGLAAEQYF
TGCAGCGTTAGATCGGGACTAGCGGCGGAGCAGTACTTC
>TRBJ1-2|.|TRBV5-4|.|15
CASSHETSGRHGYTF
TGTGCCAGCAGCCACGAAACTAGCGGTAGACATGGCTACACCTTC
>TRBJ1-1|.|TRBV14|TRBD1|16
CASSHRTIGTGTKAFF
TGTGCCAGCAGCCATCGTACCATCGGGACAGGGACTAAAGCTTTCTTT
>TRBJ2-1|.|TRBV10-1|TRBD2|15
CASSFSGGKRNEQFF
TGCGCCAGCAGCTTTAGCGGGGGGAAGCGCAATGAGCAGTTCTTC
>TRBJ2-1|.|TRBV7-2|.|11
CASSLAPKQFF
TGTGCCAGCAGCTTAGCCCCCAAGCAGTTCTTC
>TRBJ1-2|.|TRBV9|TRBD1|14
CASSPTGQVYGYTF
TGTGCCAGCAGCCCTACTGGACAGGTCTATGGCTACACCTTC
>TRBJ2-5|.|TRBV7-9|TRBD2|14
CASSIGGAQETQYF
TGTGCCAGCAGCATCGGGGGGGCCCAAGAGACCCAGTACTTC
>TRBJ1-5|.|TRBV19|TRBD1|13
CASGGDRNQPQHF
TGTGCCAGTGGGGGGGACAGGAATCAGCCCCAGCATTTT
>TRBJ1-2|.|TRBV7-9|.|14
CASGGDQFNYGYTF
TGTGCCAGCGGCGGGGACCAATTTAACTATGGCTACACCTTC
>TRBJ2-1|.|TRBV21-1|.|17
CASSKVITSGGVNEQFF
TGTGCCAGCAGCAAAGTAATAACTAGCGGGGGTGTAAATGAGCAGTTCTTC
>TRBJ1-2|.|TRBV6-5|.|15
CASSYREGISYGYTF
TGTGCCAGCAGTTACAGGGAGGGAATTTCCTATGGCTACACCTTC
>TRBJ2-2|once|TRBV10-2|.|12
CASSAPVGELFF
TGCGCCAGCAGTGCACCGGTCGGGGAGCTGTTTTTT
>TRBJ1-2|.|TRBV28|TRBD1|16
CASSLWRDSTNYGYTF
TGTGCCAGCAGTTTATGGCGGGACAGTACTAACTATGGCTACACCTTC
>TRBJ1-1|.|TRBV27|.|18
CASSSHRGSEGTNTEAFF
TGTGCCAGCAGTTCCCACCGGGGGTCCGAGGGTACGAACACTGAAGCTTTCTTT
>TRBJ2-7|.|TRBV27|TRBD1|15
CASSFLDRAPSEQYF
TGTGCCAGCAGCTTCCTTGACAGGGCCCCGTCCGAGCAGTACTTC